The 12 T cell receptor beta chains given below trace back to one sample, sequenced in a study of blood T cell repertoires in COVID-19. Libraries were prepared by immunoSEQ multiplex PCR; TCRdb keeps only in-frame clonotypes and omits some of them. The sample has about 56,000 clones; more than 70% are singletons. Material for sequencing was peripheral blood. These receptor sequences come from a man aged 55 to 70 with COVID-19, enrolled during active disease.

This clone was seen a single time. The gene calls are TRBV6-1 and TRBJ2-7, with TRBD1 matching over 11 bases. V was clipped by 6 bases and J by 9 bases; unmatched bases: 10. This CDR3 spans 14 amino acids. Per the germline V gene, CDR1 is MNHNS and CDR2 is SASEGT. For the CDR3, the DNA is TGTGCCAGCAGCGTTCCCGGGACAGGGGGAGGGCAGTACTTC. It is translated as CASSVPGTGGGQYF.

This chain links TRBV5-4 with TRBJ1-2; tentatively, D is TRBD1 (6 bases). Germline V lookup: CDR1 SGHNT, CDR2 YYREEE (reference sequence). The V gene lost 2 bases and the J gene lost 7 bases, with 9 bases spanning the gap. This CDR3 comprises 12 residues. The CDR3: CASSLTGFGYTF. Written as DNA, the CDR3 is TGTGCCAGCAGCTTAACAGGGTTTGGCTACACCTTC.

V is TRBV6-6 and J is TRBJ1-6, with a weak D call TRBD1 (6 bases). The germline V gene encodes CDR1 MNHNY and CDR2 SVGAGI (reference sequence). V gave up 7 bases and J gave up 7 bases, with 8 bases separating them. The CDR3 is 12 amino acids. The CDR3 loop reads CASKGENSPLHF. CDR3 sequence (DNA): TGTGCCAGCAAGGGGGAGAATTCACCCCTCCACTTT.

There are a few counts of this clone. The chain combines TRBV9 with TRBJ2-1, with 8 positions matching TRBD2. CDR1 SGDLS and CDR2 YYNGEE come from the germline V gene. The CDR3 runs 16 residues. V was pared by 4 bases and J by 8 bases, with 14 bases of the junction left unmatched. CDR3 residues: CASSRQTSAFFDEQFF. Written as DNA, the CDR3 is TGTGCCAGCAGCAGACAGACTAGCGCCTTTTTCGATGAGCAGTTCTTC.

The chain links TRBV10-2 to TRBJ2-1; D might be TRBD1 (5 bases). Germline assignment: CDR1 WSHSY and CDR2 SAAADI. The CDR3 spans 15 residues. Deletions cut 0 bases from V and 7 bases from J, with 13 bases between. The CDR3 is CASSESQGLLNEQFF. The CDR3 region has the DNA TGCGCCAGCAGTGAGTCTCAGGGCCTTTTAAATGAGCAGTTCTTC.

This clone has only one observation. The gene calls are TRBV2 and TRBJ1-1; weak D call: TRBD1 (5 bases). The length of the CDR3 is 15 residues. Germline loops: CDR1 SNHLY, CDR2 FYNNEI. Trimming left V 5 bases short and J 4 bases short, with 17 bases between. The CDR3 spells CASSMGGPQGTEAFF. DNA of the CDR3: TGTGCCAGCAGTATGGGGGGACCCCAGGGCACTGAAGCTTTCTTT.

This chain connects TRBV5-4 to TRBJ1-1, with D possibly being TRBD1 (5 bases). V was clipped by 0 bases and J by 7 bases, with 10 bases between them. The CDR3 is 13 residues long. Germline V gene data show CDR1 as SGHNT and CDR2 as YYREEE (reference sequence). The CDR3 sequence: CASSLAGRGEAFF. In nucleotides, the CDR3 is TGTGCCAGCAGCTTGGCAGGGAGGGGTGAAGCTTTCTTT.

This clone was detected only once. The V and J genes are TRBV25-1 and TRBJ1-3, with D possibly matching TRBD1 (5 bases). V was cut by 4 bases and J by 2 bases, with 9 bases left in between. Germline CDR1 and CDR2: MGHDK and SYGVNS. This CDR3 has 14 residues. In DNA, the CDR3 is TGTGCCAGCAGTGGCCCAGGGACTGGAAACACCATATATTTT. This sequence encodes CASSGPGTGNTIYF.

This clone was found a few times. The chain carries TRBV18 and TRBJ2-3, with 10 nucleotides matching TRBD2. Trimming cost V 2 bases and J 1 base; bases outside gene matches: 3. There are 16 residues in the CDR3. The V gene's germline CDR1 is KGHSH and CDR2 LQKENI. CDR3 DNA sequence: TGTGCCAGCTCACCAGGCGGGACTAGCGGCACAGATACGCAGTATTTT. Translating gives CASSPGGTSGTDTQYF.

The chain employs TRBV19 and TRBJ2-5; possibly TRBD2 for D (7 bases). The CDR3 contains 16 residues. The germline V and J ends were trimmed by 5 bases and 5 bases, with 21 bases remaining between them. Germline V gives CDR1 LNHDA, CDR2 SQIVND (reference sequence). This CDR3 reads CASSRGASVSQETQYF. In DNA, the CDR3 is TGTGCCAGTAGTCGGGGGGCTAGCGTCTCTCAGGAGACCCAGTACTTC.

This chain links TRBV6-2 or TRBV6-3 with TRBJ2-1; D not certain. The CDR3 runs 13 residues. Germline V gives CDR1 MNHEY, CDR2 SVGEGT. Between the trimmed V and J ends, which lost 5 bases and 4 bases, there was a span of 9 bases. The CDR3 loop is CASSPRQYNEQFF. The CDR3 DNA follows: TGTGCCAGCAGTCCACGCCAGTACAATGAGCAGTTCTTC.

This sequence joins TRBV24-1 and TRBJ1-4, with TRBD1 identical over 7 bases. From germline, CDR1 is KGHDR and CDR2 SFDVKD. CDR3 length: 15 residues. V lost 4 bases, J lost 6 bases, and 7 bases stayed unmatched. The CDR3 reads CATSDATGDHEKLFF. For the CDR3, the DNA is TGTGCCACCAGTGACGCTACAGGGGACCATGAAAAACTGTTTTTT.